This T cell receptor beta chain was documented in a study of blood T cells in healthy people across ages. A J-beta primer mix and a sample-barcoded 5' primer were used in a second PCR of roughly 7 to 12 cycles. Each CDR3 protein gets one entry after TCRdb re-called the 5' RACE reads with MiXCR. This table holds 1 million or so distinct CDR3 sequences, about 23% found once. This clonotype was seen a single time. The germline V and J ends were trimmed by 6 bases and 7 bases, with 12 bases remaining between them. The germline gives CDR1 SEHNR, CDR2 FQNEAQ (reference sequence). The CDR3 is 12 amino acids. Isolated PBMCs totaled at least 6.5 million in each sample. These data were likewise used in another study, on T cells of mothers and their children. That investigation notes: An overlap that was slightly higher, though non-significant, was seen in related mother-child pairs versus unrelated pairs.

V usage is TRBV7-9 and J usage is TRBJ1-1; perhaps TRBD1 as D (5 bases). The clonotype comes from a girl aged 2 to 9 in good health. Sequenced: blood. CDR3 coding DNA: TGTGCCAGCAGTATCCCTAGGGGTGAAGCTTTCTTT. Translation gives CASSIPRGEAFF.